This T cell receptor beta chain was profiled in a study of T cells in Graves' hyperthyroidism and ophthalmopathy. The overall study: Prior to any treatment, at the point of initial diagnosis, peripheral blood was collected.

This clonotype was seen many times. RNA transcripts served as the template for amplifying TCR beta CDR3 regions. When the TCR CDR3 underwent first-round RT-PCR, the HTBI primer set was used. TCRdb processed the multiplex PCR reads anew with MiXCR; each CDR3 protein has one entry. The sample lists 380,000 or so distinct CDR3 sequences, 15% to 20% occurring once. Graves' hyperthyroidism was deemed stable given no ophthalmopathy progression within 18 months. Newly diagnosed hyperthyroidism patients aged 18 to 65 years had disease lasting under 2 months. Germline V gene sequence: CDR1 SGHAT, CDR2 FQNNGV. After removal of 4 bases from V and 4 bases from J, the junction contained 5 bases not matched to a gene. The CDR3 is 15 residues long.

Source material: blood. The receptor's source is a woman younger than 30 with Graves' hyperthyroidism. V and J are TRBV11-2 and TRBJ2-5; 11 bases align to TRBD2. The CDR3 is CASSSLAGVRETQYF. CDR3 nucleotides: TGTGCCAGCAGCTCACTAGCGGGGGTCAGAGAGACCCAGTACTTC.